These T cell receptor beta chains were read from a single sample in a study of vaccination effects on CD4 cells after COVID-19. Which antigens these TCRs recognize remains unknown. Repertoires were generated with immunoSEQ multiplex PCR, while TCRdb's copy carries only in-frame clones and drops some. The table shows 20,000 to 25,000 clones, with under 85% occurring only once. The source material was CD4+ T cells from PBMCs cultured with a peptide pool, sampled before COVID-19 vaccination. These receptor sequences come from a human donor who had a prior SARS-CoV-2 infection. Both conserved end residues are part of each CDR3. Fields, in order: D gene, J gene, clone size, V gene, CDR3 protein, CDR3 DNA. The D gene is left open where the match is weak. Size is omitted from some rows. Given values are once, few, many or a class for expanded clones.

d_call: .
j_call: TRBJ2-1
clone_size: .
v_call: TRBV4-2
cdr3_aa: CASSPQHQLAYNEQFF
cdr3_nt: TGTGCCAGCAGCCCACAACACCAGCTCGCCTACAATGAGCAGTTCTTC

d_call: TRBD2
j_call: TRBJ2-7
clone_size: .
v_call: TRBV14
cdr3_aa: CASSQGVLAGGPYPPYEQYF
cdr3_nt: TGTGCCAGCAGCCAAGGCGTACTAGCGGGAGGCCCCTATCCGCCATACGAGCAGTACTTC

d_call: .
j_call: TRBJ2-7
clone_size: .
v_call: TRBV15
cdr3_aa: CATSREQGAYEQYF
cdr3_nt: TGTGCCACCAGCAGAGAGCAGGGAGCCTACGAGCAGTACTTC

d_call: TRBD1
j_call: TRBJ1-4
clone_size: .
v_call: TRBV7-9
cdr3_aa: CASRTGGASNEKLFF
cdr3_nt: TGTGCCAGCAGGACAGGGGGCGCTTCCAATGAAAAACTGTTTTTT

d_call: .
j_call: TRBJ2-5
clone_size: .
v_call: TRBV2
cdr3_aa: CASRVGKIQETQYF
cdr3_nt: TGTGCCAGCAGGGTTGGCAAAATCCAAGAGACCCAGTACTTC

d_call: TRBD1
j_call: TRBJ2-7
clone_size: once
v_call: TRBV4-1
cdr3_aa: CASSQEDRSSYEQYF
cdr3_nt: TGCGCCAGCAGCCAAGAGGACAGGAGCTCCTACGAGCAGTACTTC

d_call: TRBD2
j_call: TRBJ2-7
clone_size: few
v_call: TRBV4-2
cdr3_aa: CASSFLAGRSYEQYF
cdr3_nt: TGTGCCAGCAGCTTCCTAGCGGGACGGAGCTACGAGCAGTACTTC

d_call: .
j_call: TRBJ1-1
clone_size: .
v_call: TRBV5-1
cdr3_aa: CASSVGTVAEAFF
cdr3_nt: TGCGCCAGCAGCGTAGGGACCGTCGCTGAAGCTTTCTTT

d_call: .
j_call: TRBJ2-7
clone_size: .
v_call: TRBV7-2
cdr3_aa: CASSFRLGVGEQYF
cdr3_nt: TGTGCCAGCAGCTTTCGGTTGGGGGTCGGCGAGCAGTACTTC

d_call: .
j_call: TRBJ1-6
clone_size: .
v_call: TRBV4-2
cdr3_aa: CASSPHNIKPLHF
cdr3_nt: TGTGCCAGCAGCCCTCATAACATAAAACCCCTCCACTTT

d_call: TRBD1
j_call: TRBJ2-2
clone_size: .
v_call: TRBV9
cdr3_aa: CASSPQDRGNTGELFF
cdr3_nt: TGTGCCAGCAGCCCGCAGGACAGGGGTAACACCGGGGAGCTGTTTTTT

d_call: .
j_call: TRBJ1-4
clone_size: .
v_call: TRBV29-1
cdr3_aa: CSVTDRAATNEKLFF
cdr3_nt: TGCAGCGTTACCGACAGAGCCGCAACTAATGAAAAACTGTTTTTT

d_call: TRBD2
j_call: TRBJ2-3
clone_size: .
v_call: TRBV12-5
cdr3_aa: CASGLGLADSTDTQYF
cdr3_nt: TGTGCTAGTGGTCTGGGACTAGCGGATAGCACAGATACGCAGTATTTT

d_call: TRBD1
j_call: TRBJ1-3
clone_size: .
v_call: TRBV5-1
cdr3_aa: CASRIGQDHGNTIYF
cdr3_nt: TGCGCCAGCCGGATTGGACAGGACCATGGAAACACCATATATTTT

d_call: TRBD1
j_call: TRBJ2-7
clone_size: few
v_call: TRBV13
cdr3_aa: CASSWAGTGSYEQYF
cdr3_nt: TGTGCCAGCAGCTGGGCCGGGACAGGGTCCTACGAGCAGTACTTC

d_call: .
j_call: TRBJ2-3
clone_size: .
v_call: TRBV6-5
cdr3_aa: CASSYGFTDTQYF
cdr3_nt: TGTGCCAGCAGTTACGGGTTCACAGATACGCAGTATTTT

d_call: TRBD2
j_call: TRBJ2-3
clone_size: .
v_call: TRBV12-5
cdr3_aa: CASVIGGGIHTQYF
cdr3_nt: TGTGCTAGTGTCATCGGGGGGGGTATCCATACGCAGTATTTT

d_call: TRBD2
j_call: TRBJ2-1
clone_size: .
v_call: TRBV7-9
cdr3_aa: CASSLVSLAVRYNEQFF
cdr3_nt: TGTGCCAGCAGCTTAGTAAGCCTAGCGGTAAGATACAATGAGCAGTTCTTC

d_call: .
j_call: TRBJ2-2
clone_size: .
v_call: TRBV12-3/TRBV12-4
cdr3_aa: CASSLQGHGELFF
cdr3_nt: TGTGCCAGCAGTTTACAAGGTCACGGGGAGCTGTTTTTT

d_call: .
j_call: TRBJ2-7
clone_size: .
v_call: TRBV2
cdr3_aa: CASRADQSYEQYF
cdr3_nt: TGTGCCAGCAGAGCCGACCAATCCTACGAGCAGTACTTC

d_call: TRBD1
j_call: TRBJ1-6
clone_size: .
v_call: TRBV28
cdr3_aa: CASNPGATGENSPLHF
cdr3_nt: TGTGCCAGCAACCCCGGGGCGACAGGGGAGAATTCACCCCTCCACTTT

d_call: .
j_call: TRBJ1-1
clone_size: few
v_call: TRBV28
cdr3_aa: CASSPLESWPGNTEAFF
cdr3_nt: TGTGCCAGCAGTCCCCTAGAATCCTGGCCCGGGAACACTGAAGCTTTCTTT

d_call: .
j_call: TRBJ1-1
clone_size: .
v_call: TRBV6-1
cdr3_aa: CASSEPGHLNTEAFF
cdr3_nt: TGTGCCAGCAGTGAACCGGGACACTTGAACACTGAAGCTTTCTTT

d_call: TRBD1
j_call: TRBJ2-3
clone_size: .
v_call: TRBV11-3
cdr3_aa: CASSQGEGTDTQYF
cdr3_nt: TGTGCCAGCAGCCAGGGGGAAGGCACAGATACGCAGTATTTT

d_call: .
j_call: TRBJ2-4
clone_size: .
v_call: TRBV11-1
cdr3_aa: CASSSPGSAKNIQYF
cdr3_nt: TGTGCCAGCAGCTCCCCCGGTTCGGCCAAAAACATTCAGTACTTC

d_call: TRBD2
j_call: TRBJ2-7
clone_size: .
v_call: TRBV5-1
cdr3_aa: CASSSTSGFHYEQYF
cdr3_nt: TGCGCCAGCAGCTCTACTAGCGGTTTTCACTACGAGCAGTACTTC

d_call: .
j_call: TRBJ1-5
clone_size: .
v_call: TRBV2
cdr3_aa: CASGGQKNQPQHF
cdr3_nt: TGTGCCAGTGGCGGACAGAAAAATCAGCCCCAGCATTTT

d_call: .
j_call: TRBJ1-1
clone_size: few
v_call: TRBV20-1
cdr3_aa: CSVRSRGEAFF
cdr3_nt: TGCAGTGTACGCTCACGAGGTGAAGCTTTCTTT

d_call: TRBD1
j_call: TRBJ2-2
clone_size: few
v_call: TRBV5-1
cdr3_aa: CASSFQQGASTGELFF
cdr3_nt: TGCGCCAGCAGCTTCCAACAGGGGGCGAGCACCGGGGAGCTGTTTTTT

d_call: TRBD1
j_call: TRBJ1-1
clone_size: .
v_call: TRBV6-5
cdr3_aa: CASSYYRDRAAFF
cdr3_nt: TGTGCCAGCAGTTACTACCGGGACAGGGCAGCTTTCTTT